The source of this TCR beta chain is a study of cytomegalovirus exposure and HLA in healthy donors. About the study: A preliminary data release comprised roughly 80 million unique TCRs obtained from HLA-typed donors. Study outcomes and limitations: Immune exposure data for these donors was limited to CMV serostatus.

PCR amplification relied on 60 Vbeta primers (plus 13 Jbeta primers). TCRdb's table, derived via immunoSEQ multiplex PCR, lists solely in-frame clones and lacks some. Among some 87,000 clones listed, around 70% were seen once. Germline V lookup: CDR1 SGHDT, CDR2 YYEEEE. V was trimmed by 5 bases and J by 8 bases, leaving 19 bases between them. CDR3 size: 14 residues. As for this clone: The target antigen is unknown.

The clonotype comes from a woman aged 45-65 years in good health and CMV-seropositive. The material sequenced was PBMCs. The chain uses TRBV5-6 and TRBJ1-1; a possible D gene is TRBD1 (5 bases). DNA of the CDR3: TGTGCCAGCAGACAGCTGGGGCCTTACTCCGAAGCTTTCTTT. It is translated as CASRQLGPYSEAFF.